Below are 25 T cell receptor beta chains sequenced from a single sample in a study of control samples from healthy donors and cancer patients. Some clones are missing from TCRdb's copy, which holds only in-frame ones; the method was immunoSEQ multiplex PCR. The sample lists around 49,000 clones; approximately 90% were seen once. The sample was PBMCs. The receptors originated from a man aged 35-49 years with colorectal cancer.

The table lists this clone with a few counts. The CDR3 sequence: CAISEPGQGAYEQYF. The CDR3 nucleotides read TGTGCCATCAGTGAGCCGGGACAGGGGGCGTACGAGCAGTACTTC. V usage is TRBV10-3 and J usage is TRBJ2-7; TRBD1 matches 12 bases. CDR3 size: 15 residues. Germline V lookup: CDR1 ENHRY, CDR2 SYGVKD. Trimming removed 2 bases from V and 4 bases from J; junction bases left unmatched: 3.

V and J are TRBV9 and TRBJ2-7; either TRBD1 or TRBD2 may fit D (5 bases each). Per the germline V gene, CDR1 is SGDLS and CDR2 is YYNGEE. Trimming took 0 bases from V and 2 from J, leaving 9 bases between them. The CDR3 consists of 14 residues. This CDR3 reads CASSVGGSAYEQYF. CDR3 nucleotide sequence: TGTGCCAGCAGCGTAGGGGGGTCGGCCTACGAGCAGTACTTC.

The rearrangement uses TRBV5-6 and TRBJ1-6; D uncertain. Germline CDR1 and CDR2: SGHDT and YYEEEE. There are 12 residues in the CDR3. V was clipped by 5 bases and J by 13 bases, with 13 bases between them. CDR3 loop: CASSPLGRPLHF. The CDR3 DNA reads TGTGCCAGCAGTCCTCTGGGGAGGCCCCTCCACTTT.

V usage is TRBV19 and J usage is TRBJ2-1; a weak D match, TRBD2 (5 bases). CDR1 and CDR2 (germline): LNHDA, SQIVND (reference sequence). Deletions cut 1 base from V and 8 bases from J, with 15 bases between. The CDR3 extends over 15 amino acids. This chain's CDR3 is CASSIAGPSFDEQFF. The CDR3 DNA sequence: TGTGCCAGTAGTATAGCGGGCCCTAGCTTCGATGAGCAGTTCTTC.

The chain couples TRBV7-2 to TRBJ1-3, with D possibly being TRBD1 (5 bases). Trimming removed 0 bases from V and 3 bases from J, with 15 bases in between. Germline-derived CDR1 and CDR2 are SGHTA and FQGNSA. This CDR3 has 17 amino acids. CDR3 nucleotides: TGTGCCAGCAGCTTAGCGCTCCGTCCAGGGTATGGAAACACCATATATTTT. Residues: CASSLALRPGYGNTIYF.

The CDR3, as DNA: TGTGCCAGCTCCAGCAGGGGCCTTCTCGGACCTGAAGCTTTCTTT. This translates into CASSSRGLLGPEAFF. The chain links TRBV25-1 to TRBJ1-1; a weak D match, TRBD1 (6 bases). The CDR3 totals 15 residues. The germline V gene encodes CDR1 MGHDK and CDR2 SYGVNS. The V end lost 8 bases, the J end lost 6 bases, and 22 bases lay between the germline ends.

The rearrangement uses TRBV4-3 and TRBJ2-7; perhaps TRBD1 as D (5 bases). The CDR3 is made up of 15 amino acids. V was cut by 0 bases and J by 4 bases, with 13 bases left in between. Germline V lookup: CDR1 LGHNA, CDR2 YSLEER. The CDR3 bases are TGCGCCAGCAGCCAAGAGGCAGGGCGCGTATACGAGCAGTACTTC. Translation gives CASSQEAGRVYEQYF.

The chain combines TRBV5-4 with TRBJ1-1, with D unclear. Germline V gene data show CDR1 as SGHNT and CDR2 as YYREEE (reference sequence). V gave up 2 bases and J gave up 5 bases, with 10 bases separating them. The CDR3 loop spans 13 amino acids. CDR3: CASSFRPSTEAFF. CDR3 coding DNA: TGTGCCAGCAGCTTTCGACCGAGTACTGAAGCTTTCTTT.

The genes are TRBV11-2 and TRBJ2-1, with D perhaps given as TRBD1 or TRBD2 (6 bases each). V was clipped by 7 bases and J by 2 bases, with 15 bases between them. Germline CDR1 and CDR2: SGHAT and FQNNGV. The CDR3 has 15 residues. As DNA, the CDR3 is TGTGCCAGCACCCAAGGGGGAGGCGCCTACAATGAGCAGTTCTTC. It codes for CASTQGGGAYNEQFF.

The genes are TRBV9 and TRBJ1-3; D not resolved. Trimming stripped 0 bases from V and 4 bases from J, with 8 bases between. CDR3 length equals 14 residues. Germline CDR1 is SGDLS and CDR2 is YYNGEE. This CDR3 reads CASSVAPGGNTIYF. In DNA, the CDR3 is TGTGCCAGCAGCGTAGCTCCCGGGGGAAACACCATATATTTT.

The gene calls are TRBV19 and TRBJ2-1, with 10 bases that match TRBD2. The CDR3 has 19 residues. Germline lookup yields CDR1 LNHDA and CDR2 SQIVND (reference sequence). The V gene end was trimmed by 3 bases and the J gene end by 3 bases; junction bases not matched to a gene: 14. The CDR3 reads CASSIQLLILAGVYNEQFF. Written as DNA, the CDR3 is TGTGCCAGTAGTATCCAACTCCTCATTCTAGCGGGAGTCTACAATGAGCAGTTCTTC.

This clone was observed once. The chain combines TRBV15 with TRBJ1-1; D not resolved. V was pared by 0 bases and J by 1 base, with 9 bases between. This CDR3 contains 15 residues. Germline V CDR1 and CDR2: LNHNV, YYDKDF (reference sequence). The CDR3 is CATSRDSPGNTEAFF. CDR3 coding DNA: TGTGCCACCAGCAGAGATAGTCCCGGGAACACTGAAGCTTTCTTT.

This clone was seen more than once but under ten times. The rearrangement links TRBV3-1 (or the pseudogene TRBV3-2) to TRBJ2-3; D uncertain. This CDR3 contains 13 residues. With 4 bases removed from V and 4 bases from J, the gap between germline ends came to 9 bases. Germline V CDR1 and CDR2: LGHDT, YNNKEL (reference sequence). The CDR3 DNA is TGTGCCAGCAGCCCTTTAATAGCAGATACGCAGTATTTT. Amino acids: CASSPLIADTQYF.

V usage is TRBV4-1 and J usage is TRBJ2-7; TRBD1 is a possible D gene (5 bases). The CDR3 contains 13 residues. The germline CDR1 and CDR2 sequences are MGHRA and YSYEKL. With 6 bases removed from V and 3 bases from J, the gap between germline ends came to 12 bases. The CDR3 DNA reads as TGCGCCAGCAGACGTGATCAGGGCTACGAGCAGTACTTC. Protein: CASRRDQGYEQYF.

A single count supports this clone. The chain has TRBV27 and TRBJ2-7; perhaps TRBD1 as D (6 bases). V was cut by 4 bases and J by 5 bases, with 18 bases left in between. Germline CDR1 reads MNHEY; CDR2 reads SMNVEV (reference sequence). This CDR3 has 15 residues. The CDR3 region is CASSSQNNRVNEQYF. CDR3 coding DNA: TGTGCCAGCAGTTCTCAAAACAACAGGGTCAACGAGCAGTACTTC.

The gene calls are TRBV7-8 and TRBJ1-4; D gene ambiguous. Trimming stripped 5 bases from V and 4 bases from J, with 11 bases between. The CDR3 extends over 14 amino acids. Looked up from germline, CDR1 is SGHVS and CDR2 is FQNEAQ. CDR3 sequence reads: CASSPHPGNEKLFF. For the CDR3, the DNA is TGTGCCAGCAGCCCCCACCCGGGTAATGAAAAACTGTTTTTT. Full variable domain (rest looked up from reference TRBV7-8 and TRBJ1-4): GAGVSQSPRYKVAKRGQDVALRCDPISGHVSLFWYQQALGQGPEFLTYFQNEAQLDKSGLPSDRFFAERPEGSVSTLKIQRTQQEDSAVYLCASSPHPGNEKLFFGSGTQLSVL.

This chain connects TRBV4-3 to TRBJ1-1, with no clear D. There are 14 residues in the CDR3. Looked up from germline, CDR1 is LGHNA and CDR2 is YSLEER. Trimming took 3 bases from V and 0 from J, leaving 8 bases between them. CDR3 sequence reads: CASSQAMLNTEAFF. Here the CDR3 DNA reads TGCGCCAGCAGCCAGGCCATGTTGAACACTGAAGCTTTCTTT.

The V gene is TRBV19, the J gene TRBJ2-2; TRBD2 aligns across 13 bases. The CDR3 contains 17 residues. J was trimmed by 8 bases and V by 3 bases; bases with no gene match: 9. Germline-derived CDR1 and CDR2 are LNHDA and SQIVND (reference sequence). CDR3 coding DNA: TGTGCCAGTAGTATTAGAGACTCGGGACTAGCGGGGGGGGAGCTGTTTTTT. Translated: CASSIRDSGLAGGELFF.

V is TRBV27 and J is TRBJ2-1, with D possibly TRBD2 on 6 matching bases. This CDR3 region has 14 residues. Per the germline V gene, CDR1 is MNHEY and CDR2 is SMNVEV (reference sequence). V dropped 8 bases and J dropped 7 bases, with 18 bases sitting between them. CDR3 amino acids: CASGLPGLPNEQFF. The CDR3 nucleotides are TGTGCCAGCGGATTACCGGGACTCCCAAATGAGCAGTTCTTC.

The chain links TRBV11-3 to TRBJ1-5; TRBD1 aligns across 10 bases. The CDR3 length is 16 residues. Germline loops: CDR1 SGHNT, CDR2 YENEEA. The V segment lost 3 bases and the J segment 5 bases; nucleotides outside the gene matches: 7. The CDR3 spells CASSLFVTGGDQPQHF. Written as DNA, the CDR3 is TGTGCCAGCAGCTTGTTTGTGACAGGGGGCGATCAGCCCCAGCATTTT.

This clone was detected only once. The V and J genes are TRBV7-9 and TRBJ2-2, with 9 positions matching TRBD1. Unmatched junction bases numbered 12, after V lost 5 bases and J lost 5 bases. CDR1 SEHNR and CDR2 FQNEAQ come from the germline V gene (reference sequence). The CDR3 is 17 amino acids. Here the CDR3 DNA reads TGTGCCAGCAGCCCTTGGACAGGGGATTTTGGGACCGGGGAGCTGTTTTTT. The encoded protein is CASSPWTGDFGTGELFF.

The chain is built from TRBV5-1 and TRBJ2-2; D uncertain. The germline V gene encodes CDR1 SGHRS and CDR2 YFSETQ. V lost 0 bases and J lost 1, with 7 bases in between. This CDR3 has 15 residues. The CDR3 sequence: CASSLEPLNTGELFF. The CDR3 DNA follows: TGCGCCAGCAGCTTGGAGCCGCTGAACACCGGGGAGCTGTTTTTT.

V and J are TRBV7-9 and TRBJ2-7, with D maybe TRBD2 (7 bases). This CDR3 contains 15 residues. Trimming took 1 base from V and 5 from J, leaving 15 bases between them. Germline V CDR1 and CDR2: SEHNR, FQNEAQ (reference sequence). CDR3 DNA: TGTGCCAGCAGCTTAGTTTTGGGGGGGCTCAACGAGCAGTACTTC. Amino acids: CASSLVLGGLNEQYF.

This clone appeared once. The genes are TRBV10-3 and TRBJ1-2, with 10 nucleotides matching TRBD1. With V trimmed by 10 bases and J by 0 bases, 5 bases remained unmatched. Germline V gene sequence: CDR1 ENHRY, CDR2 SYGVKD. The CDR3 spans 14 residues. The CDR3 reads CATSGQGANYGYTF. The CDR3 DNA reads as TGTGCCACCTCCGGACAGGGGGCTAACTATGGCTACACCTTC.

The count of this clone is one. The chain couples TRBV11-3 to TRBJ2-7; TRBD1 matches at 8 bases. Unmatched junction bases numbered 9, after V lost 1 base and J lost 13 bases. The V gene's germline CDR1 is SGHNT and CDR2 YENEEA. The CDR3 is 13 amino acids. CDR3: CASSLVQGARFYF. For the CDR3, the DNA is TGTGCCAGCAGCTTAGTTCAGGGGGCCCGATTCTACTTC.